Following are 16 T cell receptor beta chains from one sample sequenced in a study of cytomegalovirus exposure and HLA in healthy donors (dated by TCRdb to the late 2010s). Libraries were constructed by the immunoSEQ multiplex PCR assay. For the multiplex PCR, a mixture combining 60 forward primers for TCR Vbeta segments and 13 reverse primers for TCR Jbeta segments was used. As stored in TCRdb, this immuneACCESS dataset retains in-frame rearrangements with V and J assigned. A fraction of the clones does not appear; measured against another copy, unresolved V genes explain less than half of the discrepancy, and the remainder lacks a known reason. This sample gives 200,000 to 250,000 clones in total; about 85% of them show up just once. Jointly, the top ten make up roughly 1.3% of the sample. What was sequenced was PBMCs. The receptor source for this set is a human donor in good health.

The chain combines TRBV29-1 with TRBJ1-1; maybe TRBD1 (5 bases). The CDR3 totals 14 residues. V lost 5 bases and J lost 6, with 19 bases in between. Germline V gene data show CDR1 as SQVTM and CDR2 as ANQGSEA. CDR3 sequence reads: CSVSRTYSTAEAFF. In DNA form, the CDR3 reads TGCAGCGTTTCTAGGACATATTCGACCGCTGAAGCTTTCTTT.

CDR3 DNA sequence: TGTGCCAGCAGCAAAGGGACTAGCACAGATACGCAGTATTTT. Translation gives CASSKGTSTDTQYF. The rearrangement joins TRBV21-1 to TRBJ2-3; the table's TRBD2 call for D was not verified on the DNA. TRBV21-1 is marked as a pseudogene. The CDR3 extends over 14 amino acids.

The chain couples TRBV6-5 to TRBJ1-1; D may be TRBD1 (6 bases). The germline CDR1 and CDR2 sequences are MNHEY and SVGAGI. V lost 7 bases and J 10 bases, leaving 13 bases between the germline ends. CDR3 length equals 11 residues. Here the CDR3 DNA reads TGTGCCAGCAAAAATCGAGGGGGAGCTTTCTTT. It specifies CASKNRGGAFF.

This clone was found once. J is TRBJ2-1 and V is TRBV2; 8 bases match TRBD2. V lost 8 bases, J lost 13 bases, and 10 bases stayed unmatched. Germline V gene sequence: CDR1 SNHLY, CDR2 FYNNEI. The CDR3 is 12 amino acids. CDR3 loop: CASLFGGTSQFF. In nucleotides, the CDR3 is TGTGCCAGCCTCTTTGGTGGGACTAGTCAGTTCTTC.

The chain recombines TRBV28 with TRBJ1-5; 9 bases agree with TRBD1. CDR1 is MDHEN, CDR2 SYDVKM, per germline. J lost 4 bases, V lost 6 bases, and 10 bases had no gene match. The CDR3 totals 16 residues. Written as DNA, the CDR3 is TGTGCCAGCAGCGAGGGACAGGGTAAGAGGAATCAGCCCCAGCATTTT. Amino acid sequence: CASSEGQGKRNQPQHF.

The J gene is TRBJ1-3, the V gene TRBV7-2, with D unclear. V was cut by 2 bases and J by 4 bases, with 6 bases left in between. The germline gives CDR1 SGHTA, CDR2 FQGNSA. This CDR3 spans 13 amino acids. The CDR3 is CASSLMRGNTIYF. CDR3 bases: TGTGCCAGCAGCTTAATGCGCGGAAACACCATATATTTT.

The rearrangement links TRBV7-9 to TRBJ2-5; 7 bases are shared with TRBD2. Germline lookup yields CDR1 SEHNR and CDR2 FQNEAQ (reference sequence). J gave up 3 bases and V 1 base, and 8 bases lay outside the gene matches. CDR3 size: 16 residues. CDR3 sequence: CASSLVSGRAEETQYF. CDR3 nucleotide sequence: TGTGCCAGCAGCTTAGTCAGTGGGAGGGCCGAAGAGACCCAGTACTTC. The variable domain in full, completed from reference TRBV7-9 and TRBJ2-5, reads DTGVSQNPRHKITKRGQNVTFRCDPISEHNRLYWYRQTLGQGPEFLTYFQNEAQLEKSRLLSDRFSAERPKGSFSTLEIQRTEQGDSAMYLCASSLVSGRAEETQYFGPGTRLLVL.

The rearrangement uses TRBV29-1 and TRBJ1-1; the D gene is possibly TRBD1 (5 bases). CDR1 is SQVTM and CDR2 is ANQGSEA in the germline V gene. The CDR3 covers 12 residues. V lost 7 bases and J 4 bases, leaving 13 bases between the germline ends. The CDR3 DNA is TGCAGCGCTGGACAATTCAGCACTGAAGCTTTCTTT. This sequence encodes CSAGQFSTEAFF.

V is TRBV19 and J is TRBJ1-2; possibly TRBD1 for D (5 bases). Germline V gene sequence: CDR1 LNHDA, CDR2 SQIVND (reference sequence). The CDR3 runs to 13 residues. The V end lost 6 bases, the J end lost 10 bases, and 18 bases lay between the germline ends. The CDR3 DNA sequence: TGTGCCAGTAGCCCCCTCGCCGGGACTGCCTACACCTTC. This translates into CASSPLAGTAYTF.

Note on this clone: The sample carries other DNA sequences with the same CDR3. The CDR3 here is CASSLAGLAGELGYEQYF. The CDR3 coding sequence is TGTGCCAGCAGCTTGGCGGGATTAGCGGGAGAGCTGGGGTACGAGCAGTACTTC. The rearrangement uses TRBV5-4 and TRBJ2-7; 9 nucleotides line up with TRBD2. The J segment lost 4 bases and the V segment lost 0 bases, leaving 14 bases of the junction unmatched. The CDR3 totals 18 residues. Germline V CDR1 and CDR2: SGHNT, YYREEE (reference sequence).

The V and J genes are TRBV7-2 and TRBJ2-2; no definite D call. From germline, CDR1 is SGHTA and CDR2 FQGNSA. Deletions cut 3 bases from V and 2 bases from J, with 10 bases between. This CDR3 has 15 amino acids. CDR3 nucleotide sequence: TGTGCCAGCAGCTTGATCAGTTCTAACACCGGGGAGCTGTTTTTT. Translation gives CASSLISSNTGELFF.

The V gene is TRBV5-6, the J gene TRBJ2-7; the match to TRBD2 covers 9 bases. J lost 0 bases, V lost 4 bases, and 8 bases had no gene match. CDR3 length: 16 amino acids. Germline CDR1 and CDR2: SGHDT and YYEEEE. CDR3 sequence (DNA): TGTGCCAGCAGCCACCCCAGCGGGAGGAGCTCCTACGAGCAGTACTTC. It translates to CASSHPSGRSSYEQYF.

The chain recombines TRBV5-6 with TRBJ1-1; the match to TRBD1 covers 7 bases. The CDR3 is 14 amino acids. Trimming at V came to 4 bases and at J to 1 base, leaving 4 bases not matched to a gene. The germline V gene encodes CDR1 SGHDT and CDR2 YYEEEE. The CDR3 sequence is CASSQGTANTEAFF. The DNA of the CDR3 is TGTGCCAGCAGCCAAGGGACAGCGAACACTGAAGCTTTCTTT.

V is TRBV25-1 and J is TRBJ2-5; weak D call: TRBD1 (5 bases). The CDR3 loop spans 15 amino acids. Germline V gene lookup returns CDR1 MGHDK and CDR2 SYGVNS. V lost 7 bases and J lost 1, with 16 bases in between. This CDR3 is CASTPTRGTQETQYF. The CDR3 nucleotides are TGTGCCAGCACCCCGACAAGGGGTACCCAAGAGACCCAGTACTTC.

The chain recombines TRBV11-2 with TRBJ1-1; TRBD1 agrees at 7 bases. This CDR3 contains 11 residues. V gave up 4 bases and J gave up 9 bases; unmatched junction bases: 2. In germline, CDR1 is SGHAT, CDR2 FQNNGV. The CDR3 DNA sequence: TGTGCCAGCAGCTGGGGACAGCAAGCTTTCTTT. This codes for CASSWGQQAFF.

This chain joins TRBV7-9 and TRBJ2-5, with D tentatively TRBD2 (6 bases). V lost 1 base and J 1 base, leaving 10 bases between the germline ends. CDR1 and CDR2 (germline): SEHNR, FQNEAQ (reference sequence). This CDR3 spans 15 amino acids. The CDR3 DNA reads as TGTGCCAGCAGCTTAGGGGGACTCCGCCAAGAGACCCAGTACTTC. Protein: CASSLGGLRQETQYF.